These 20 T cell receptor beta chains came from one sample sequenced in a study of blood T cells in healthy people across ages. Using a J-beta primer mix together with a sample-barcoded 5' primer, a second PCR was run for roughly 7 to 11 cycles. TCRdb called the 5' RACE reads again in MiXCR, with one record for every CDR3 protein. Of approximately 800,000 distinct CDR3 sequences in the sample, about 56% were seen once. The specimen sequenced was blood. The receptors here all came from a man between 35 and 55 years old in good health.

This clonotype occurred once. The CDR3 DNA reads as TGTGCCAGCAGCTCCCCCATCTCAGCCGTATTTTACGAGCAGTACTTC. It yields the protein CASSSPISAVFYEQYF. This chain links TRBV6-5 with TRBJ2-5; D is unclear. TRBJ2-7 matches the DNA end more closely, so the J call is doubtful. Germline-derived CDR1 and CDR2 are MNHEY and SVGAGI. The CDR3 covers 16 residues.

This clonotype has a handful of counts. As DNA, the CDR3 is TGTGCCAGCACCTTCGGCACAGGGGATGGCTACACCTTC. Its translation: CASTFGTGDGYTF. This sequence joins TRBV7-9 and TRBJ1-2; 7 bases are a match to TRBD1. The CDR3 contains 13 residues. J was trimmed by 6 bases and V by 7 bases; bases with no gene match: 8. Germline assignment: CDR1 SEHNR and CDR2 FQNEAQ (reference sequence).

The rearrangement uses TRBV11-3 and TRBJ2-2; 9 bases align to TRBD1. The CDR3 totals 17 residues. Looked up from germline, CDR1 is SGHNT and CDR2 is YENEEA. The J segment lost 10 bases and the V segment lost 3 bases, leaving 15 bases of the junction unmatched. The CDR3 loop reads CASSFTGTGFTSSELFF. As DNA, the CDR3 is TGTGCCAGCAGCTTTACCGGGACAGGGTTTACCTCTTCGGAGCTGTTTTTT.

For this clonotype: One end of the junction is discordant with germline, which a read error may explain. V is TRBV10-3 and J is TRBJ1-5; 7 nucleotides match TRBD1. Germline V gene lookup returns CDR1 ENHRY and CDR2 SYGVKD. CDR3 length: 16 amino acids. In DNA, the CDR3 is TGTGCCGTCAGTGGAGGGGGACAGATTAGCAATCAGCCCCAGCATTTT. Residues: CAVSGGGQISNQPQHF.

In this sample, this clonotype turned up a few times. V is TRBV6-5 and J is TRBJ2-5; TRBD1 matches 7 bases. Losses at the gene ends were 0 bases for V and 3 bases for J; bases not matched to a gene: 7. Germline V gene data show CDR1 as MNHEY and CDR2 as SVGAGI. This CDR3 has 16 amino acids. In nucleotides, the CDR3 is TGTGCCAGCAGTTACTCGAAAACAGGGGATAAAGAGACCCAGTACTTC. Translating it yields CASSYSKTGDKETQYF.

This clonotype appeared a few times. V gene TRBV7-9 combines with J gene TRBJ2-5; D might be TRBD1 (6 bases). Germline V lookup: CDR1 SEHNR, CDR2 FQNEAQ (reference sequence). This CDR3 has 14 amino acids. V was pared by 5 bases and J by 2 bases, with 12 bases between. The DNA of the CDR3 is TGTGCCAGCAGCCCGACAGGAGAACAAGAGACCCAGTACTTC. Protein product: CASSPTGEQETQYF.

This chain connects TRBV4-2 to TRBJ2-7, with 8 positions matching TRBD1. V gave up 2 bases and J gave up 7 bases; unmatched junction bases: 13. Looked up from germline, CDR1 is LGHNA and CDR2 is YNFKEQ. The CDR3 extends over 16 amino acids. The CDR3 here is CASSQIAGTGDNEQYF. The CDR3 nucleotides read TGTGCCAGCAGCCAAATCGCCGGGACAGGCGACAATGAGCAGTACTTC.

The rearrangement joins TRBV3-1 to TRBJ2-3; possibly TRBD1 for D (6 bases). V lost 5 bases and J lost 4, with 19 bases in between. Germline lookup yields CDR1 LGHDT and CDR2 YNNKEL (reference sequence). The CDR3 contains 16 residues. The CDR3 protein is CASSYTPTRGSDTQYF. The DNA for the CDR3 is TGTGCCAGCAGCTATACCCCGACGAGGGGGTCAGATACGCAGTATTTT.

This rearrangement joins TRBV20-1 to TRBJ1-4; unclear D gene. This CDR3 is 16 amino acids long. V was cut by 3 bases and J by 0 bases, with 14 bases left in between. CDR1 and CDR2 from the germline V gene are DFQATT and SNEGSKA (reference sequence). CDR3 residues: CSASQALVATNEKLFF. Written as DNA, the CDR3 is TGCAGTGCTAGTCAGGCCCTAGTTGCAACTAATGAAAAACTGTTTTTT.

This clonotype was observed once. A much bigger clone sits one base away, suggesting this may be a read error. The V gene is TRBV13, the J gene TRBJ2-7; 8 bases align to TRBD1. CDR1 and CDR2 from the germline V gene are PRHDT and FYEKMQ (reference sequence). The CDR3 loop spans 12 amino acids. J was trimmed by 5 bases and V by 4 bases; bases with no gene match: 1. This chain's CDR3 is CASSSTGDEQYF. The DNA for the CDR3 is TGTGCCAGCAGCTCGACAGGGGACGAGCAGTACTTC.

J is TRBJ2-7 and V is TRBV28; D is perhaps TRBD1 (5 bases). CDR1 MDHEN and CDR2 SYDVKM come from the germline V gene. The CDR3 has 15 residues. The V end lost 5 bases, the J end lost 5 bases, and 19 bases lay between the germline ends. The CDR3 DNA sequence: TGTGCCAGCAGTGCAGGGTCTACTTCCCTCCACGAGCAGTACTTC. Protein: CASSAGSTSLHEQYF.

The V and J genes are TRBV20-1 and TRBJ1-1; D is unclear. The CDR3 totals 11 residues. V was shortened by 3 bases and J by 5 bases, with 7 bases between the two germline ends. Per the germline V gene, CDR1 is DFQATT and CDR2 is SNEGSKA (reference sequence). This CDR3 is CSASWLTEAFF. The CDR3 region has the DNA TGCAGTGCTAGTTGGCTTACTGAAGCTTTCTTT.

The chain combines TRBV12-3 or TRBV12-4 with TRBJ2-4; TRBD1 matches 7 bases. The closer fit of TRBJ2-7 to the DNA end suggests the J call may be wrong. This CDR3 has 13 amino acids. The CDR3 DNA sequence: TGTGCCAGCAGTGACAGGGATTTCGGCGAGCAGTACTTC. Translation gives CASSDRDFGEQYF.

The chain carries TRBV7-9 and TRBJ2-7; D is unclear. In germline, CDR1 is SEHNR, CDR2 FQNEAQ (reference sequence). The V gene lost 5 bases and the J gene lost 0 bases, with 8 bases spanning the gap. This CDR3 is built from 13 residues. The CDR3 DNA is TGTGCCAGCAGCAGACGGAGCTCCTACGAGCAGTACTTC. Amino acid sequence: CASSRRSSYEQYF.

This chain uses TRBV20-1 with TRBJ1-2; perhaps TRBD1 as D (5 bases). Trimming removed 3 bases at V and 3 bases at J, with 14 bases between. CDR1 is DFQATT and CDR2 is SNEGSKA in the germline V gene (reference sequence). CDR3 length: 14 amino acids. The CDR3 spells CSARLQASYYGYTF. In nucleotides, the CDR3 is TGCAGTGCTAGGTTACAGGCTAGTTACTATGGCTACACCTTC.

CDR3 DNA: TGTGCCATCAATGGGTCCCCCGGTCAGCCCCAGCATTTT. Amino acid sequence: CAINGSPGQPQHF. The V and J genes are TRBV10-3 and TRBJ1-5, with D hard to call. Per the germline V gene, CDR1 is ENHRY and CDR2 is SYGVKD. Trimming took off 7 bases at V and 6 bases at J, with 13 bases between the two ends. The CDR3 covers 13 residues.

The CDR3 DNA follows: TGTGCCAGCAGTGAAACCGCGGTACAGACGCTATCCGGCTACACCTTC. Amino acid sequence: CASSETAVQTLSGYTF. This chain connects TRBV6-1 to TRBJ1-2, with no clear D. CDR1 is MNHNS and CDR2 is SASEGT in the germline V gene. This CDR3 spans 16 amino acids. V was clipped by 2 bases and J by 8 bases, with 21 bases between them.

The chain employs TRBV20-1 and TRBJ1-6; 8 nucleotides match TRBD1. This CDR3 region has 15 residues. Germline assignment: CDR1 DFQATT and CDR2 SNEGSKA (reference sequence). The ends lost 6 bases at V and 6 bases at J; junction bases unmatched: 10. The CDR3 coding sequence is TGCAGTGCCGGGGGACAGGTGGCGTCTAATTCACCCCTCCACTTT. Its translation: CSAGGQVASNSPLHF.

This sequence joins TRBV20-1 and TRBJ2-1; TRBD2 aligns across 16 bases. The CDR3 consists of 18 residues. Germline CDR1 and CDR2: DFQATT and SNEGSKA (reference sequence). The ends lost 1 base at V and 6 bases at J; junction bases unmatched: 9. Written as DNA, the CDR3 is TGCAGTGCTAGAGGCCTAGGGACTAGCGGGAGGGCCTTCAATGAGCAGTTCTTC. It is translated as CSARGLGTSGRAFNEQFF.

A few counts support this clonotype. V usage is TRBV5-1 and J usage is TRBJ1-2; D is undetermined. Germline-derived CDR1 and CDR2 are SGHRS and YFSETQ. V was clipped by 2 bases and J by 1 base, with 15 bases between them. The CDR3 covers 16 residues. The CDR3 here is CASSFGPVQSNYGYTF. The CDR3 DNA reads as TGCGCCAGCAGCTTCGGACCGGTTCAAAGTAACTATGGCTACACCTTC.